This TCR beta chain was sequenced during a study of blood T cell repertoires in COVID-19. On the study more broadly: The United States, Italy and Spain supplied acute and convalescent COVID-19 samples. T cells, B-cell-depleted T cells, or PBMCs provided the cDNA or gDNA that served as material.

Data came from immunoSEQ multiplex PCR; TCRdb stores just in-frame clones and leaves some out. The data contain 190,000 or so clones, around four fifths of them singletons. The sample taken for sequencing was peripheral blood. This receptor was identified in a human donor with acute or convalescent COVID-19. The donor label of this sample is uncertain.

Written as DNA, the CDR3 is TGTGCCAGCAGTTACTCAGGCAGGGACTATGAGCAGTTCTTC. Protein sequence: CASSYSGRDYEQFF. The chain has TRBV6-5 and TRBJ2-1; a possible D gene is TRBD2 (6 bases). The germline V gene has CDR1 MNHEY and CDR2 SVGAGI. The CDR3 has 14 amino acids. The V end lost 0 bases, the J end lost 8 bases, and 11 bases lay between the germline ends.